The 25 T cell receptor beta chains below come from one sample, sequenced in a study of T cells after yellow fever vaccination. In TCRdb, the 5' RACE reads were re-called with MiXCR into one record per CDR3 protein. The sample contains approximately 450,000 distinct CDR3 sequences, 18% of which appear only once. Sequencing was performed on PBMCs, taken before the yellow fever booster vaccination. All receptors come from a man in his late teens or twenties who received the YFV17D yellow fever vaccine.

The chain combines TRBV20-1 with TRBJ2-2; D ambiguous. Germline V lookup: CDR1 DFQATT, CDR2 SNEGSKA (reference sequence). V dropped 0 bases and J dropped 2 bases, with 4 bases sitting between them. CDR3 length: 13 residues. In nucleotides, the CDR3 is TGCAGTGCTAGAGATCTAAACACCGGGGAGCTGTTTTTT. It encodes CSARDLNTGELFF.

This clonotype was observed a handful of times. V gene TRBV4-3 combines with J gene TRBJ2-3, with 7 bases lining up with TRBD2. Losses at the gene ends were 3 bases for V and 1 base for J; bases not matched to a gene: 7. Germline V gene sequence: CDR1 LGHNA, CDR2 YSLEER. This CDR3 comprises 16 residues. The chain's CDR3 is CASSQGAGPRTDTQYF. CDR3 DNA sequence: TGCGCCAGCAGCCAGGGAGCGGGGCCCCGCACAGATACGCAGTATTTT.

The chain carries TRBV5-1 and TRBJ2-7; the match to TRBD1 covers 7 bases. From germline, CDR1 is SGHRS and CDR2 YFSETQ. CDR3 length: 17 amino acids. V lost 4 bases to trimming and J lost 0 bases; unmatched junction nucleotides: 13. In nucleotides, the CDR3 is TGCGCCAGCAGCGCGACAGGGTTTTGGGTCTCCTCCTACGAGCAGTACTTC. It specifies CASSATGFWVSSYEQYF.

This rearrangement joins TRBV12-3 or TRBV12-4 to TRBJ2-5, with D maybe TRBD1 (5 bases). Trimming removed 9 bases at V and 5 bases at J, with 19 bases between. CDR3 size: 14 residues. CDR3 loop: CASKPNRSGETQYF. In DNA, the CDR3 is TGTGCCAGTAAACCGAACAGGTCCGGGGAGACCCAGTACTTC.

The V and J genes are TRBV20-1 and TRBJ1-5; D not resolved. The CDR3 spans 14 residues. Germline V gene sequence: CDR1 DFQATT, CDR2 SNEGSKA (reference sequence). Trimming stripped 3 bases from V and 3 bases from J, with 12 bases between. The CDR3 nucleotides read TGCAGTGCTAGTGTAACAGCGTCCAATCAGCCCCAGCATTTT. Translation: CSASVTASNQPQHF.

In its sample, this clonotype was seen a few times. The V and J genes are TRBV18 and TRBJ2-1, with TRBD2 matching 12 bases. Germline CDR1 KGHSH, CDR2 LQKENI. The CDR3 has 17 residues. V gave up 4 bases and J gave up 4 bases; unmatched junction bases: 8. The CDR3 nucleotides are TGTGCCAGCTCACAGATGACTAGCGGGGGAGGTTACAATGAGCAGTTCTTC. This sequence encodes CASSQMTSGGGYNEQFF.

This clonotype has only a few counts. The genes are TRBV30 and TRBJ2-2, with D perhaps TRBD1 (6 bases). This CDR3 has 13 residues. Trimming cost V 5 bases and J 1 base, with 8 bases left between them. Germline values: CDR1 GTSNPN, CDR2 SVGIG (reference sequence). The CDR3 coding sequence is TGTGCCTGGGCGACAGGGAACACCGGGGAGCTGTTTTTT. This gives the protein CAWATGNTGELFF.

This clonotype was detected a few times. This chain connects TRBV4-1 to TRBJ2-7, with a weak D call TRBD2 (5 bases). V dropped 1 base and J dropped 3 bases, with 10 bases sitting between them. This CDR3 comprises 14 residues. The V gene's germline CDR1 is MGHRA and CDR2 YSYEKL. CDR3 coding DNA: TGCGCCAGCAGCCAAGGAGAGGGTGGCTACGAGCAGTACGTC. Translating it yields CASSQGEGGYEQYV.

The rearrangement joins TRBV29-1 to TRBJ1-5; no firm D call. V was shortened by 6 bases and J by 9 bases, with 21 bases between the two germline ends. The CDR3 runs 14 residues. The V gene's germline CDR1 is SQVTM and CDR2 ANQGSEA. In nucleotides, the CDR3 is TGCAGCGTCCGCGTTGAAGGGAGTTTCGGGCCCCAGCATTTT. This translates into CSVRVEGSFGPQHF.

The rearrangement uses TRBV20-1 and TRBJ2-7, with D perhaps TRBD2 (6 bases). Deletions cut 1 base from V and 7 bases from J, with 17 bases between. Germline V CDR1 and CDR2: DFQATT, SNEGSKA (reference sequence). This CDR3 has 14 residues. CDR3 in amino acids: CSARVGGEDREQYF. In DNA, the CDR3 is TGCAGTGCTAGAGTCGGCGGGGAAGATCGGGAGCAGTACTTC.

The V gene is TRBV20-1, the J gene TRBJ2-1, with 11 bases that match TRBD2. Germline-derived CDR1 and CDR2 are DFQATT and SNEGSKA (reference sequence). This CDR3 region has 16 residues. J gave up 7 bases and V 3 bases, and 11 bases lay outside the gene matches. The CDR3 DNA is TGCAGTGCTAGGAGAAGTAGCGGGGGGGCCCATAATGAGCAGTTCTTC. Translation gives CSARRSSGGAHNEQFF.

The V gene is TRBV5-1, the J gene TRBJ2-1; D is perhaps TRBD1 or TRBD2 (5 bases each). CDR1 is SGHRS and CDR2 is YFSETQ in the germline V gene. This CDR3 contains 15 residues. V lost 4 bases to trimming and J lost 9 bases, with 20 bases between them. The CDR3: CASSLDGALGGEQFF. The CDR3 region has the DNA TGCGCCAGCAGCCTCGACGGGGCCCTAGGCGGTGAGCAGTTCTTC.

A few counts support this clonotype. The gene calls are TRBV13 and TRBJ2-3; D ambiguous. V lost 4 bases, J lost 2 bases, and 22 bases lay in between. The CDR3 runs 18 residues. Per the germline V gene, CDR1 is PRHDT and CDR2 is FYEKMQ (reference sequence). The DNA for the CDR3 is TGTGCCAGCAGCTCGTATGACCCCATAGCACCCAACACAGATACGCAGTATTTT. Its protein product is CASSSYDPIAPNTDTQYF.

The chain links TRBV20-1 to TRBJ2-1; TRBD2 matches 8 bases. The CDR3 has 14 amino acids. The trim removed 6 bases at V and 5 bases at J, leaving 9 bases unmatched. Germline CDR1 reads DFQATT; CDR2 reads SNEGSKA (reference sequence). The CDR3 protein is CSALRGGPDNEQFF. CDR3 coding DNA: TGCAGTGCCTTACGGGGGGGCCCCGACAATGAGCAGTTCTTC.

This clonotype was seen a few times. The chain uses TRBV12-5 and TRBJ2-1; either TRBD1 or TRBD2 may fit D (6 bases each). The germline V gene encodes CDR1 LGHNT and CDR2 FRNRAP. Trimming took off 7 bases at V and 4 bases at J, with 20 bases between the two ends. The CDR3 length is 16 residues. CDR3 in amino acids: CASVPGGSGSYNEQFF. The CDR3 DNA follows: TGTGCTAGTGTCCCCGGGGGCAGCGGCTCTTACAATGAGCAGTTCTTC.

Here the CDR3 DNA reads TGCGCCAGCAGCCAAGGTCCTAGGGGCCCCACGCGTGAGCAGTTCTTC. Translated: CASSQGPRGPTREQFF. This chain uses TRBV4-1 with TRBJ2-1, with D possibly being TRBD1 (5 bases). Germline-derived CDR1 and CDR2 are MGHRA and YSYEKL. The CDR3 covers 16 residues. V dropped 1 base and J dropped 9 bases, with 19 bases sitting between them.

The chain combines TRBV4-3 with TRBJ2-7; the D gene is possibly TRBD1 (5 bases). The CDR3 loop spans 14 amino acids. With 1 base removed from V and 7 bases from J, the gap between germline ends came to 14 bases. Germline assignment: CDR1 LGHNA and CDR2 YSLEER. CDR3 region: CASSQGVRADEQYV. In DNA form, the CDR3 reads TGCGCCAGCAGCCAAGGGGTCAGGGCGGATGAGCAGTACGTC.

This clonotype was counted only a few times. This rearrangement joins TRBV4-1 to TRBJ2-6, with 8 bases matching TRBD1. The length of the CDR3 is 17 residues. Germline values: CDR1 MGHRA, CDR2 YSYEKL. Losses at the gene ends were 1 base for V and 0 bases for J; bases not matched to a gene: 2. CDR3 region: CASSQGDRYSGANVLTF. CDR3 DNA sequence: TGCGCCAGCAGCCAAGGGGACAGGTACTCTGGGGCCAACGTCCTGACTTTC.

The chain combines TRBV5-1 with TRBJ2-2, with D perhaps matching TRBD1 (5 bases). Germline V gene lookup returns CDR1 SGHRS and CDR2 YFSETQ. This CDR3 is 15 amino acids long. The V end lost 7 bases, the J end lost 1 base, and 14 bases lay between the germline ends. This CDR3 is CASCRQPLNTGELFF. CDR3 bases: TGCGCCAGCTGCAGACAGCCGTTGAACACCGGGGAGCTGTTTTTT.

This clonotype appeared a few times. The rearrangement uses TRBV6-2 or TRBV6-3 and TRBJ2-2; TRBD2 matches 7 bases. In germline, CDR1 is MNHEY, CDR2 SVGEGT. This CDR3 is 15 amino acids long. Trimming removed 9 bases from V and 0 bases from J; junction bases left unmatched: 7. Here the CDR3 reads CASTQAGANTGELFF. In DNA, the CDR3 is TGTGCCAGTACCCAGGCGGGGGCGAACACCGGGGAGCTGTTTTTT.

This clonotype was observed a handful of times. V is TRBV20-1 and J is TRBJ1-4; D unresolved. V lost 5 bases to trimming and J lost 12 bases, with 13 bases between them. Germline lookup yields CDR1 DFQATT and CDR2 SNEGSKA (reference sequence). This CDR3 is built from 11 residues. The CDR3 here is CSASDTAELFF. CDR3 sequence (DNA): TGCAGTGCTTCAGACACGGCTGAACTGTTTTTT.

The chain uses TRBV29-1 and TRBJ2-2; 10 bases agree with TRBD1. The germline gives CDR1 SQVTM, CDR2 ANQGSEA. This CDR3 spans 16 amino acids. J gave up 1 base and V 4 bases, and 6 bases lay outside the gene matches. CDR3 in amino acids: CSVVLRDRGNTGELFF. The CDR3 DNA follows: TGCAGCGTTGTGCTCCGGGACAGGGGGAACACCGGGGAGCTGTTTTTT.

This clonotype turned up a few times. The gene calls are TRBV12-3 or TRBV12-4 and TRBJ1-3; D call uncertain. The CDR3 sequence is 13 residues long. The ends were cut back, 6 bases at V and 2 bases at J, with 8 bases in the middle. The CDR3 sequence: CASRMAAGNTIYF. Written as DNA, the CDR3 is TGTGCCAGCAGAATGGCAGCTGGAAACACCATATATTTT.

This clonotype was seen a handful of times. This chain joins TRBV20-1 and TRBJ2-1; tentatively, D is TRBD1 (6 bases). The V gene's germline CDR1 is DFQATT and CDR2 SNEGSKA (reference sequence). The CDR3 extends over 15 amino acids. The ends were cut back, 1 base at V and 1 base at J, with 11 bases in the middle. For the CDR3, the DNA is TGCAGTGCTAGAGTCACAGGGTTTTCCTACAATGAGCAGTTCTTC. Protein: CSARVTGFSYNEQFF.

This chain joins TRBV6-2 or TRBV6-3 and TRBJ2-5, with unresolved D. Germline V gene sequence: CDR1 MNHEY, CDR2 SVGEGT. CDR3 size: 13 residues. V shed 2 bases and J shed 4 bases, with 8 bases lying between them. In nucleotides, the CDR3 is TGTGCCAGCAGTTACGGGTCAGGAGAGACCCAGTACTTC. The encoded protein is CASSYGSGETQYF.